The rows below give T cell receptor beta chains drawn from one sample of a study of blood T cell repertoires in COVID-19. Sequencing was performed with immunoSEQ multiplex PCR; in TCRdb, only in-frame clones are kept and a portion is missing. The profile covers hundreds of thousands of clones, with roughly 90% appearing a single time and roughly 1.2% taken by the ten largest. The material sequenced was peripheral blood. Receptor source: a man in his forties with acute or convalescent COVID-19. CDR3s include the opening cysteine and the closing phenylalanine or tryptophan. The D gene is left open where the match is weak. Clone size is given for some rows only: seen once, a few or many times, or a class if the clone is expanded.

d_call j_call clone_size cdr3_length v_call cdr3_aa cdr3_nt
TRBD1 TRBJ1-5 NA 17 TRBV3-1/TRBV3-2 CASSQDLWTGTNQPQHF TGTGCCAGCAGCCAAGATCTCTGGACAGGGACCAATCAGCCCCAGCATTTT
TRBD2 TRBJ2-7 NA 14 TRBV28 CASRGTILTYEQYF TGTGCCAGCAGGGGGACTATCCTTACCTACGAGCAGTACTTC
NA TRBJ1-1 once 12 TRBV6-5 CASRETTGEAFF TGTGCCAGCAGGGAGACGACGGGGGAAGCTTTCTTT
NA TRBJ2-1 NA 16 TRBV5-6 CASSLARGAPQYEQFF TGTGCCAGCAGCCTCGCTCGGGGGGCCCCCCAGTATGAGCAGTTCTTC
NA TRBJ1-1 NA 15 TRBV7-9 CASSFTRGENTEAFF TGTGCCAGCAGCTTTACCCGGGGGGAGAACACTGAAGCTTTCTTT
NA TRBJ1-2 NA 12 TRBV30 CAWSSQNYGYTF TGTGCCTGGAGTTCACAGAACTATGGCTACACCTTC
TRBD2 TRBJ2-2 NA 14 TRBV27 CASRPGLDAGELFF TGTGCCAGCAGACCGGGACTAGACGCCGGGGAGCTGTTTTTT
TRBD2 TRBJ2-2 NA 15 TRBV19 CASSMGGRYTGELFF TGTGCCAGTAGTATGGGGGGGAGGTACACCGGGGAGCTGTTTTTT
NA TRBJ1-1 NA 11 TRBV29-1 CSVQVNTEAFF TGCAGCGTTCAGGTGAACACTGAAGCTTTCTTT
TRBD2 TRBJ2-3 NA 16 TRBV9 CASSRGLAGGTDTQYF TGTGCCAGCAGCAGGGGACTAGCGGGGGGCACAGATACGCAGTATTTT
TRBD1 TRBJ1-3 NA 16 TRBV7-6 CASSSTGAFSGNTIYF TGTGCCAGCAGCTCGACAGGGGCGTTCTCTGGAAACACCATATATTTT
TRBD1 TRBJ1-2 once 15 TRBV2 CASNEGEGASIDYTF TGTGCCAGCAATGAGGGAGAGGGGGCGTCGATCGACTACACCTTC
NA TRBJ1-1 NA 15 TRBV9 CASTVEDFMNTEAFF TGTGCCAGCACCGTAGAGGACTTTATGAACACTGAAGCTTTCTTT
NA TRBJ1-3 NA 15 TRBV28 CASSWTPSSGNTIYF TGTGCCAGCAGTTGGACTCCCAGCTCTGGAAACACCATATATTTT
TRBD2 TRBJ2-5 NA 16 TRBV27 CASSLESSGGRETQYF TGTGCCAGCAGTTTAGAGTCTAGCGGGGGCCGGGAGACCCAGTACTTC
TRBD2 TRBJ2-2 NA 17 TRBV7-9 CASSPGLAGVKTGELFF TGTGCCAGCAGCCCGGGACTAGCGGGAGTAAAGACCGGGGAGCTGTTTTTT
TRBD2 TRBJ2-5 NA 15 TRBV7-2 CASSRVWGGKETQYF TGTGCCAGCAGCCGGGTCTGGGGGGGGAAAGAGACCCAGTACTTC
NA TRBJ1-2 NA 14 TRBV7-3 CASSPGPGVFGYTF TGTGCCAGCAGCCCAGGGCCGGGGGTTTTCGGCTACACCTTC
NA TRBJ2-2 few 12 TRBV18 CASSPMTGELFF TGTGCCAGCTCCCCTATGACCGGGGAGCTGTTTTTT
TRBD1 TRBJ1-2 many 16 TRBV28 CASSLLGQEINYGYTF TGTGCCAGCAGTTTACTCGGACAGGAGATTAACTATGGCTACACCTTC
NA TRBJ2-7 NA 18 TRBV7-9 CASSLASVTGFSSYEQYF TGTGCCAGCAGCTTAGCCTCCGTGACAGGCTTCTCCTCCTACGAGCAGTACTTC
NA TRBJ1-2 NA 14 TRBV6-4 CASSESGGEDGYTF TGTGCCAGCAGTGAGTCGGGGGGCGAAGATGGCTACACCTTC
TRBD1 TRBJ2-1 NA 15 TRBV7-3 CASSPGTEHYNEQFF TGTGCCAGCAGCCCTGGGACAGAACATTACAATGAGCAGTTCTTC